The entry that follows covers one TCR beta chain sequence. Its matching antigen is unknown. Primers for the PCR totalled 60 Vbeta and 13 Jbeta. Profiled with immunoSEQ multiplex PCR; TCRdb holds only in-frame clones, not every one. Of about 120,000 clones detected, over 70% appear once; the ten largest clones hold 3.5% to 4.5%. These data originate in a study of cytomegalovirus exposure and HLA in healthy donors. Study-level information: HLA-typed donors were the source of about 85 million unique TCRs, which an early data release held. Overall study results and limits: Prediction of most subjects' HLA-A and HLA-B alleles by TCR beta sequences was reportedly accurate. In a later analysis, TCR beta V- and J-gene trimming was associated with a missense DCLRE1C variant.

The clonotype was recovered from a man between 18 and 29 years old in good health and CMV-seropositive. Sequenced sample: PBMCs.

The CDR3 nucleotides read TGTGCCAGCAGCTCTGGAGGTCAGGCTAGTGAAGCTTTCTTT. Protein: CASSSGGQASEAFF. The chain carries TRBV7-6 and TRBJ1-1, with D unclear. CDR1 and CDR2 from the germline V gene are SGHVS and FNYEAQ. Trimming took off 4 bases at V and 7 bases at J, with 16 bases between the two ends. CDR3 length: 14 amino acids.